These T cell receptor beta chains were read from a single sample in a study of cytotoxic CD8 clonotypes in ibrutinib-treated CLL. Clones were read by immunoSEQ multiplex PCR, and TCRdb kept only the in-frame ones, dropping some. The data contain some 130,000 clones, over 75% of them singletons. The sample consisted of PBMCs, taken after 24 months of ibrutinib treatment. These receptor sequences come from a human donor with chronic lymphocytic leukemia. The CDR3 runs from the conserved cysteine through the conserved F or W. A D gene is named only where the DNA matches it firmly. Rows give clone size only sometimes, using once, few, many, or a class for an expanded clone.

cdr3_length d_call j_call v_call clone_size cdr3_nt cdr3_aa
14 . TRBJ1-5 TRBV2 . TGTGCCAGCAAGGTGGGTCTTAGCAATCAGCCCCAGCATTTT CASKVGLSNQPQHF
12 . TRBJ1-2 TRBV29-1 . TGCAGCGTTGGGTCGGATACTTATGGCTACACCTTC CSVGSDTYGYTF
14 . TRBJ1-2 TRBV28 once TGTGCCAGCAGTTTACGCTTGCGGGGGCGAGGCTACACCTTC CASSLRLRGRGYTF
18 TRBD1 TRBJ1-3 TRBV7-9 . TGTGCCAGCAGCTATGGACAGGACCGGTCTAGCTCTGGAAACACCATATATTTT CASSYGQDRSSSGNTIYF
16 TRBD2 TRBJ2-1 TRBV10-3 . TGTGCCATCAGTGATGCTAGCGGGAGCTCCTACAATGAGCAGTTCTTC CAISDASGSSYNEQFF
15 TRBD2 TRBJ2-7 TRBV18 once TGTGCCAGCTCACCACAGCGGGGGCCCTCCTACGAGCAGTACTTC CASSPQRGPSYEQYF
11 . TRBJ2-7 TRBV6-4 . TGTGCCAGCTCACCAAGGGGCGAGCAGTACTTC CASSPRGEQYF
13 . TRBJ1-6 TRBV14 . TGTGCCAGCAGCCGAGTACAATTCTCACCCCTCCACTTT CASSRVQFSPLHF
19 . TRBJ1-5 TRBV27 . TGTGCCAGCAGTTTATCGTCGACAGGCAGTTTCTCAGGTAATCAGCCCCAGCATTTT CASSLSSTGSFSGNQPQHF
18 TRBD2 TRBJ2-1 TRBV4-3 . TGCGCCAGCAGCCAAAGACTAGCGGGAGGGTCTTCCTACAATGAGCAGTTCTTC CASSQRLAGGSSYNEQFF
13 TRBD1 TRBJ1-2 TRBV29-1 once TGCAGCGTTGGCGCACAGGGGGTGTATGGCTACACCTTC CSVGAQGVYGYTF
15 . TRBJ1-2 TRBV4-3 . TGCGCCAGCAGCCAGGCCCTGGGGGCTAACTATGGCTACACCTTC CASSQALGANYGYTF
14 TRBD1 TRBJ1-5 TRBV5-1 . TGCGCCAGCAGCTGGACAGGGGGAGATCAGCCCCAGCATTTT CASSWTGGDQPQHF
18 . TRBJ1-1 TRBV4-3 . TGCGCCAGCAGCCAAGGGGTGGCGGGGCAGACCTACTACACTGAAGCTTTCTTT CASSQGVAGQTYYTEAFF
16 . TRBJ1-5 TRBV21-1 . TGTGCCAGCAGCAGAAGACAGGGAGGGGAGAATCAGCCCCAGCATTTT CASSRRQGGENQPQHF
11 . TRBJ1-1 TRBV19 . TGTGCCAGTCGGGAGGAGACTGAAGCTTTCTTT CASREETEAFF
14 . TRBJ1-1 TRBV29-1 . TGCAGCGCCGTGAGACATAACATGAACACTGAAGCTTTCTTT CSAVRHNMNTEAFF
16 . TRBJ1-1 TRBV18 . TGTGCCAGCTCACCAGTCGGGTTGGTATTTGGGACAGAAGCTTTCTTT CASSPVGLVFGTEAFF
14 . TRBJ2-2 TRBV5-1 . TGCGCCAGCGGGGGGGGCCAGGGCACCGGGGAGCTGTTTTTT CASGGGQGTGELFF
15 . TRBJ1-2 TRBV10-3 . TGTGCCATCAGTGAGGGACTGTTACCTGTCTGGGGCTACACCTTC CAISEGLLPVWGYTF
13 . TRBJ2-3 TRBV2 . TGTGCCAGCCGAACATTTAGTCGCGATACGCAGTATTTT CASRTFSRDTQYF
14 . TRBJ1-4 TRBV15 . TGTGCCACCACAAACTGGGGCATTCAGAAAAAACTGTTTTTT CATTNWGIQKKLFF
14 TRBD1 TRBJ1-1 TRBV14 . TGTGCCAGCAGCAAAACCGGGACAGGATATGAAGCTTTCTTT CASSKTGTGYEAFF
13 TRBD1 TRBJ2-5 TRBV7-7 . TGTGCCAGCAGCTCACAGGGGGCAGAGACCCAGTACTTC CASSSQGAETQYF
17 . TRBJ1-3 TRBV4-1 few TGCGCCAGCAGCCAAGATAGGAAAGCAACTTCTGGAAACACCATATATTTT CASSQDRKATSGNTIYF
15 TRBD2 TRBJ2-3 TRBV6-4 . TGTGCCAGCAGTGACTCGAGTCGGGGGGGAGATACGCAGTATTTT CASSDSSRGGDTQYF
18 TRBD2 TRBJ2-3 TRBV7-2 . TGTGCCAGCAGCTTATACGGGGTTGGGCGAGGCGGGGGAGATACGCAGTATTTT CASSLYGVGRGGGDTQYF
15 TRBD2 TRBJ2-1 TRBV15 . TGTGCCACCAGCAGAGCTAGCGGAGAATACAATGAGCAGTTCTTC CATSRASGEYNEQFF
16 TRBD1 TRBJ1-2 TRBV7-9 . TGTGCCAGCAGCTTTTATGGGACAGGGAATAACTATGGCTACACCTTC CASSFYGTGNNYGYTF
17 . TRBJ1-4 TRBV5-6 few TGTGCCAGCAGCTTGTACTGGCGACTTGCAACTAATGAAAAACTGTTTTTT CASSLYWRLATNEKLFF
16 . TRBJ2-1 TRBV7-7 . TGTGCTAGCAGTCGTGCAGCGGTTACCTCCTACAATGAGCAGTTCTTC CASSRAAVTSYNEQFF